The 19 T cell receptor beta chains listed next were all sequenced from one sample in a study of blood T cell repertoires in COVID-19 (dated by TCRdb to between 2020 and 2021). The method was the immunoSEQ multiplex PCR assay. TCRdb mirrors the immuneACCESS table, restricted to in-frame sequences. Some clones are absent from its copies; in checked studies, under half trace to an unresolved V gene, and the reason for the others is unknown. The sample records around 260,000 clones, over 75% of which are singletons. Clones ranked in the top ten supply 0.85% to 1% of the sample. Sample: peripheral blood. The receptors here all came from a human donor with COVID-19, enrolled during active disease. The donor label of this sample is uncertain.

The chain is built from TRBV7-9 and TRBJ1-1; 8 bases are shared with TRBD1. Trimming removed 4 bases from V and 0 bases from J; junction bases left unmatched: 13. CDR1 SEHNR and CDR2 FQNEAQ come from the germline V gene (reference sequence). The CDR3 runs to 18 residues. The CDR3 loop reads CASSSTAGQANMNTEAFF. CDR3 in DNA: TGTGCCAGCAGCTCTACCGCGGGACAGGCGAACATGAACACTGAAGCTTTCTTT.

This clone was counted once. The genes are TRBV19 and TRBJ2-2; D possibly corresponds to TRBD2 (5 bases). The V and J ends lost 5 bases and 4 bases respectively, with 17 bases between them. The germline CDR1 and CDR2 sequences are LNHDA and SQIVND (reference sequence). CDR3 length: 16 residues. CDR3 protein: CASSPREGSGTGELFF. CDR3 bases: TGTGCCAGTAGTCCCCGAGAAGGCAGCGGCACCGGGGAGCTGTTTTTT.

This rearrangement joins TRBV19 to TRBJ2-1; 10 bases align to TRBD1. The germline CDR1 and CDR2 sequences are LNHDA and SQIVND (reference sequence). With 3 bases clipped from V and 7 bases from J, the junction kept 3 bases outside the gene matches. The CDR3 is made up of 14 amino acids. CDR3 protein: CASSIRTGGNEQFF. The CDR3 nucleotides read TGTGCCAGTAGTATTAGGACAGGGGGTAATGAGCAGTTCTTC.

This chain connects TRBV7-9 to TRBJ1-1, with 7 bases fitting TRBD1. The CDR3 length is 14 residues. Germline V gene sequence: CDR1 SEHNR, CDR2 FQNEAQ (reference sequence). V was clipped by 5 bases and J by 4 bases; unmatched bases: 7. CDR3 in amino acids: CASSRDRDLTEAFF. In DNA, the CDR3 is TGTGCCAGCAGCCGCGACAGGGACCTCACTGAAGCTTTCTTT. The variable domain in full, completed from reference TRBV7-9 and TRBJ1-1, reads DTGVSQNPRHKITKRGQNVTFRCDPISEHNRLYWYRQTLGQGPEFLTYFQNEAQLEKSRLLSDRFSAERPKGSFSTLEIQRTEQGDSAMYLCASSRDRDLTEAFFGQGTRLTVV.

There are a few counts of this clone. This CDR3 reads CASSLSNYGYTF. CDR3 coding DNA: TGTGCCAGCAGCCTTTCTAACTATGGCTACACCTTC. This chain links TRBV5-6 with TRBJ1-2, with D unresolved. Trimming shortened V by 4 bases and J by 0 bases, and 4 bases separated the two germline ends. From germline, CDR1 is SGHDT and CDR2 YYEEEE. The CDR3 has 12 residues.

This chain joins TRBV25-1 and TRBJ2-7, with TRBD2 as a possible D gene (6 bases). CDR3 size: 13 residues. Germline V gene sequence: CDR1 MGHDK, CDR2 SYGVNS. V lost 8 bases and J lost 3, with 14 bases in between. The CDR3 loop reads CASGRDSLYEQYF. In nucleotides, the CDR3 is TGTGCCAGCGGCCGGGACTCCCTCTACGAGCAGTACTTC.

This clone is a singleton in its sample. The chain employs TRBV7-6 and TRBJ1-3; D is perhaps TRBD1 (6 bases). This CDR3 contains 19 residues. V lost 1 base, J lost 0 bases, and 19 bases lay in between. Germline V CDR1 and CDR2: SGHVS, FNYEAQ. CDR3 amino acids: CASSLVPRDTSSSGNTIYF. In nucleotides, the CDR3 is TGTGCCAGCAGCTTAGTGCCCAGGGACACATCGAGCTCTGGAAACACCATATATTTT.

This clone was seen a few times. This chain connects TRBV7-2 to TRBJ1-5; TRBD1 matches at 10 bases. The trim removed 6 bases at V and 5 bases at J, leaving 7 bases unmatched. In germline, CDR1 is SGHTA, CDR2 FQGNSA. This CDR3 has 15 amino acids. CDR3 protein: CASSPRTGGDQPQHF. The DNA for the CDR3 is TGTGCCAGCAGTCCAAGGACAGGGGGGGATCAGCCCCAGCATTTT.

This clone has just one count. The DNA of the CDR3 is TGTGCCAGCAGACCGGGACAGGGGGCAGATACGCAGTATTTT. As protein: CASRPGQGADTQYF. The V gene is TRBV28, the J gene TRBJ2-3; TRBD1 matches at 11 bases. The CDR3 length is 14 residues. CDR1 and CDR2 (germline): MDHEN, SYDVKM. Trimming removed 6 bases from V and 4 bases from J; junction bases left unmatched: 3.

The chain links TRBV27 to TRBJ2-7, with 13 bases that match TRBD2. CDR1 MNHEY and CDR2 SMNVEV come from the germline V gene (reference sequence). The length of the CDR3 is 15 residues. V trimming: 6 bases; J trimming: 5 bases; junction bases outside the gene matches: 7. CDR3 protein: CASRLTSGRANEQYF. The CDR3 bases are TGTGCCAGCAGGTTAACTAGCGGGAGGGCGAACGAGCAGTACTTC.

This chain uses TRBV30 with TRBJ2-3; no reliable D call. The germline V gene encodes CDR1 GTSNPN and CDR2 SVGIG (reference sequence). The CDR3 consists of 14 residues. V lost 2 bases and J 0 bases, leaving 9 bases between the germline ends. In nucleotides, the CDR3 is TGTGCCTGGAGTATAACAGTTAGCACAGATACGCAGTATTTT. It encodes CAWSITVSTDTQYF.

This CDR3 is CASSDRDPTNYGYTF. In DNA form, the CDR3 reads TGTGCCAGCAGTGACAGGGATCCGACCAACTATGGCTACACCTTC. This chain uses TRBV6-2 or TRBV6-3 with TRBJ1-2; 7 nucleotides align to TRBD1. The J segment lost 2 bases and the V segment lost 5 bases, leaving 8 bases of the junction unmatched. Germline assignment: CDR1 MNHEY and CDR2 SVGEGT. This CDR3 is built from 15 residues.

This chain's CDR3 is CASSPQTNTEAFF. The CDR3, as DNA: TGTGCCAGCAGCCCACAGACGAACACTGAAGCTTTCTTT. This chain links TRBV7-3 with TRBJ1-1, with D uncertain. Germline values: CDR1 SGHTA, CDR2 FQGTGA. The CDR3 sequence is 13 residues long. Trimming cost V 5 bases and J 1 base, with 8 bases left between them. Using reference TRBV7-3 and TRBJ1-1 for the parts outside the CDR3, the full variable domain is GAGVSQTPSNKVTEKGKYVELRCDPISGHTALYWYRQSLGQGPEFLIYFQGTGAADDSGLPNDRFFAVRPEGSVSTLKIQRTERGDSAVYLCASSPQTNTEAFFGQGTRLTVV.

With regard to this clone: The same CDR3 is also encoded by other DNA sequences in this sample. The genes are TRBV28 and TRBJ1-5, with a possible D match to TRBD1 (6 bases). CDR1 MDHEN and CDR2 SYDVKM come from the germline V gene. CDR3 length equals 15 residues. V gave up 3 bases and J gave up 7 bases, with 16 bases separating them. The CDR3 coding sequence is TGTGCCAGCAGTTTGGGCCAGGGGTTTCGCCAGCCCCAGCATTTT. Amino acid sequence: CASSLGQGFRQPQHF.

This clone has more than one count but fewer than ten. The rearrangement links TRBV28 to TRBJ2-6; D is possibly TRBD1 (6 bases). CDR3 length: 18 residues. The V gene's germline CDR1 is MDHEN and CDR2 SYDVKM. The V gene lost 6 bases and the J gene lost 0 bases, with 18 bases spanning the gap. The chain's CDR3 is CASSTPTGAYSGANVLTF. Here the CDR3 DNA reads TGTGCCAGCAGCACTCCGACAGGAGCCTACTCTGGGGCCAACGTCCTGACTTTC.

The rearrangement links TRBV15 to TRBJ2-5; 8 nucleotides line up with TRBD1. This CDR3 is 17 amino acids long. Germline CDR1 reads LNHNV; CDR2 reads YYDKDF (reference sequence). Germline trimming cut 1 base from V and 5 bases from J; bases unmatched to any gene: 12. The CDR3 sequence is CATSRAPQGRGLETQYF. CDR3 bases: TGTGCCACCAGCAGAGCCCCACAGGGCAGGGGGCTGGAGACCCAGTACTTC.

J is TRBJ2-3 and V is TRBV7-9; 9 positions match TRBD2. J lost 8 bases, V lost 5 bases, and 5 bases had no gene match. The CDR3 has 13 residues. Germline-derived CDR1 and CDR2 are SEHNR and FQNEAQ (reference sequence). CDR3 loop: CASSRSGSPTQYF. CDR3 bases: TGTGCCAGCAGCCGTAGCGGGAGCCCTACGCAGTATTTT. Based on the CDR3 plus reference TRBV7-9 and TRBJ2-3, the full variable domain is DTGVSQNPRHKITKRGQNVTFRCDPISEHNRLYWYRQTLGQGPEFLTYFQNEAQLEKSRLLSDRFSAERPKGSFSTLEIQRTEQGDSAMYLCASSRSGSPTQYFGPGTRLTVL.

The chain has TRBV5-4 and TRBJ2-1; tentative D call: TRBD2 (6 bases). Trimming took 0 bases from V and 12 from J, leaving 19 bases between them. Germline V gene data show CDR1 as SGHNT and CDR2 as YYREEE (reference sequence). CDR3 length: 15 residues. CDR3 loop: CASSLDPGGLERQFF. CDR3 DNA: TGTGCCAGCAGCTTGGACCCCGGGGGATTAGAGCGGCAGTTCTTC. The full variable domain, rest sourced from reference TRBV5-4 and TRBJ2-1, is ETGVTQSPTHLIKTRGQQVTLRCSSQSGHNTVSWYQQALGQGPQFIFQYYREEENGRGNFPPRFSGLQFPNYSSELNVNALELDDSALYLCASSLDPGGLERQFFGPGTRLTVL.

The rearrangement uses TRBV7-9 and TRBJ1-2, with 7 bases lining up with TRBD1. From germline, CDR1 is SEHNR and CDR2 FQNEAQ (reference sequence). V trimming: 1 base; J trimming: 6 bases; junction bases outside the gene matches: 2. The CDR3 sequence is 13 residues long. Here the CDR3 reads CASSLEGQDGYTF. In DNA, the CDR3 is TGTGCCAGCAGCTTAGAAGGACAGGATGGCTACACCTTC.